Listed here are 8 T cell receptor beta chains from one sample, sequenced in a study of PD-1 blockade in classical Hodgkin lymphoma. Generated by immunoSEQ multiplex PCR, the TCRdb table keeps only in-frame clones and is missing some. The data show about 39,000 clones, just over 75% seen once. Time point defined: cycle 4 day 1 (C4D1), after five to seven weeks of nivolumab. Each patient's relapse followed autologous stem cell transplantation, and brentuximab vedotin exposure varied. The sample here was peripheral blood mononuclear cells (PBMCs), taken before the fourth cycle of nivolumab. Receptors were obtained from a human donor with classical Hodgkin lymphoma.

V and J are TRBV4-3 and TRBJ1-1; TRBD1 agrees at 7 bases. CDR3 size: 14 residues. The V gene end was trimmed by 0 bases and the J gene end by 10 bases; junction bases not matched to a gene: 8. Per the germline V gene, CDR1 is LGHNA and CDR2 is YSLEER. The CDR3 loop is CASSQELHRGRAFF. The CDR3, as DNA: TGCGCCAGCAGCCAAGAACTTCACAGGGGTCGAGCTTTCTTT.

The J gene is TRBJ1-2, the V gene TRBV9; D gene ambiguous. Per germline, CDR1 SGDLS and CDR2 YYNGEE. CDR3 length: 14 amino acids. V gave up 4 bases and J gave up 5 bases, with 15 bases separating them. The CDR3 region has the DNA TGTGCCAGCAGCTCTCCGGGCCGGGTATATGGCTACACCTTC. As protein: CASSSPGRVYGYTF.

As DNA, the CDR3 is TGTGCCATCAGTGAGTCTAGCGGGGTCTCCTACGAGCAGTACTTC. This sequence encodes CAISESSGVSYEQYF. This chain joins TRBV10-3 and TRBJ2-7; 8 positions match TRBD2. J gave up 0 bases and V 0 bases, and 1 base lay outside the gene matches. The length of the CDR3 is 15 residues. Germline V lookup: CDR1 ENHRY, CDR2 SYGVKD.

The gene calls are TRBV14 and TRBJ2-1; D not certain. From germline, CDR1 is SGHDN and CDR2 FVKESK. Between the trimmed V and J ends, which lost 2 bases and 4 bases, there was a span of 0 bases. The CDR3 totals 11 residues. CDR3 sequence reads: CASSQYNEQFF. The DNA of the CDR3 is TGTGCCAGCAGCCAATACAATGAGCAGTTCTTC.

The CDR3 sequence is CASSYSRATGADTQYF. CDR3 DNA sequence: TGTGCCAGCAGTTACTCGAGGGCTACAGGGGCAGATACGCAGTATTTT. J is TRBJ2-3 and V is TRBV6-5, with 7 bases fitting TRBD1. The ends lost 0 bases at V and 4 bases at J; junction bases unmatched: 7. Per the germline V gene, CDR1 is MNHEY and CDR2 is SVGAGI. This CDR3 spans 16 amino acids.

The rearrangement uses TRBV30 and TRBJ2-2; no firm D call. The CDR3 length is 14 residues. V lost 3 bases, J lost 3 bases, and 11 bases lay in between. Germline assignment: CDR1 GTSNPN and CDR2 SVGIG (reference sequence). The CDR3 loop reads CAWRGRADTGELFF. The CDR3, as DNA: TGTGCCTGGAGGGGCCGCGCGGACACCGGGGAGCTGTTTTTT.

This clone came up a few times. The chain recombines TRBV5-4 with TRBJ2-3; D gene unclear. V dropped 4 bases and J dropped 5 bases, with 8 bases sitting between them. CDR1 and CDR2 (germline): SGHNT, YYREEE (reference sequence). The CDR3 has 12 amino acids. CDR3 region: CASSQPGDTQYF. As DNA, the CDR3 is TGTGCCAGCAGCCAACCCGGAGATACGCAGTATTTT.

This clone has just a few counts. The chain is built from TRBV13 and TRBJ1-2; TRBD1 matches 11 bases. This CDR3 spans 13 amino acids. CDR1 is PRHDT, CDR2 FYEKMQ, per germline (reference sequence). Trimming cost V 4 bases and J 12 bases; bases outside gene matches: 7. CDR3 amino acids: CASSSLGQGDHTF. CDR3 coding DNA: TGTGCCAGCAGCTCCTTGGGACAGGGGGACCACACCTTC.